This record looks at one T cell receptor (beta chain) sequence and its context. There is no known antigen for this receptor. Base quality data are lacking; no much larger clone is found one base away. This specimen comes from a study of blood T cell repertoires in COVID-19 (TCRdb year 2020). Study-wide context: Samples from collaborators originated in the United States, Italy and Spain and spanned both the acute and convalescent phases of COVID-19. The samples were drawn from two sources: the first 160 participants of the ongoing ImmuneRACE study, and 1,000 to 1,500 subjects contributed by 6 global collaborators. The dataset comprised deeply sampled blood TCRbeta repertoires from subjects exposed to, actively infected with, or recovered from COVID-19. The prospective study material was composed of cDNA or gDNA derived from T cells, B-cell-depleted T cells, or PBMCs. The sample metadata nearly always contained a de-identified subject ID, COVID-19 status, age in years and sex. Where HLA class I and class II types were available, the types were taken from metadata supplied by the sample provider, not from assay-based typing. The repertoires were released in a freely available public database meant as a resource for research on the immune response to SARS-CoV-2. Overall study results and their limits: The amount of clinical and demographic metadata varied by source and participant and was provided uncurated.

TCRbeta CDR3 regions were amplified from genomic DNA using the immunoSEQ Assay, a bias-controlled multiplex PCR. The authors' analysis ran thus. Within the assay, amplification of reference gene primers was used to estimate how many nucleated cells each sample contained. To quantify the absolute abundance of each unique TCRbeta CDR3 rearrangement, sequence reads were collapsed and filtered. For each sample, productive Simpson clonality was calculated as the square root of Simpson's diversity index across productive rearrangements. TCRdb re-hosts the immuneACCESS table, in-frame sequences only. Its copies lack some clones; in the studies checked, an unresolved V gene accounts for under half of them, and the cause for the rest is not known. D and trimming come from the DNA, and the V and J calls and clone size come from that table. This sample holds roughly 220,000 clones; approximately 80% were observed only once. Of the sample, approximately 16% is held by the ten largest clones.

From the cysteine up to the phenylalanine, the CDR3 has a length of 12 residues. Only CDR3 DNA is held: 36 bases, read in frame from base 1. A distance of 9 bases separates the germline ends of V and J, which lose 5 bases and 4 bases respectively. Based on the germline V gene, the CDR1 and CDR2 sequences are LGHNT and FRNRAP. Enrolling through a virtual design, the prospective study's participants ranged in age from roughly 18 to 90 years and lived across roughly 24 United States geographic areas. To assign participants to cohorts, the prospective study relied on clinical history that participants themselves reported in a screening survey and a study questionnaire. Recovered participants in ImmuneRACE Cohort 3 were defined as having two consecutive negative NP/OP PCR tests, clearance from a healthcare professional, or resolution of symptoms. In the prospective study, mobile phlebotomists collected whole blood, serum and a nasopharyngeal or oropharyngeal swab from each participant. Prospective study participants could optionally give additional blood draws and questionnaires over an approximately two-month period. Before DNA extraction, prospective study blood samples were shipped either frozen or at room temperature.

The receptor was isolated from a man in his forties who had recovered from COVID-19. The rearranged segments are TRBV12-5 and TRBJ2-7; D gene: possibly TRBD1, on 5 matching bases. The sample was PBMCs or T cells enriched from blood (not recorded which). CDR3 reads: CASGQGWYEQYF. In nucleotide form, the sequence is TGTGCTAGTGGTCAGGGTTGGTACGAGCAGTACTTC.